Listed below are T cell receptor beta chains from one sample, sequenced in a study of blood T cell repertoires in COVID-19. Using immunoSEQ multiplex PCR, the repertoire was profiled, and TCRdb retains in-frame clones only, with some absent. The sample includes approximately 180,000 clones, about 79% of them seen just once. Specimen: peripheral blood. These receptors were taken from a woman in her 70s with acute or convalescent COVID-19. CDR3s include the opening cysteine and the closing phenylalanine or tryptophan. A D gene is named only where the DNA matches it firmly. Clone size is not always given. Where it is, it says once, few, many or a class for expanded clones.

cdr3_aa: CASSEISGSGLAEADTQYF
cdr3_nt: TGTGCCAGCAGTGAAATTTCCGGGTCGGGGCTAGCGGAGGCAGATACGCAGTATTTT
clone_size: .
d_call: TRBD2
cdr3_length: 19
j_call: TRBJ2-3
v_call: TRBV6-1

cdr3_aa: CASSFLSQREYEQYF
cdr3_nt: TGTGCCAGCTCATTTCTTTCCCAGCGGGAGTACGAGCAGTACTTC
clone_size: .
d_call: TRBD2
cdr3_length: 15
j_call: TRBJ2-7
v_call: TRBV18

cdr3_aa: CASSPLGPSLPNNEQFF
cdr3_nt: TGTGCCAGCTCACCACTTGGCCCGTCACTACCGAACAATGAGCAGTTCTTC
clone_size: .
d_call: .
cdr3_length: 17
j_call: TRBJ2-1
v_call: TRBV18

cdr3_aa: CASSLSTGGLVEQFF
cdr3_nt: TGCGCCAGCAGCTTGTCGACGGGAGGGCTTGTTGAGCAGTTCTTC
clone_size: .
d_call: TRBD2
cdr3_length: 15
j_call: TRBJ2-1
v_call: TRBV5-1

cdr3_aa: CATLQDYEQYF
cdr3_nt: TGTGCCACCTTACAGGACTACGAGCAGTACTTC
clone_size: .
d_call: .
cdr3_length: 11
j_call: TRBJ2-7
v_call: TRBV19

cdr3_aa: CASSFRDRVDEQYF
cdr3_nt: TGCGCCAGCAGCTTCAGGGACAGGGTGGACGAGCAGTACTTC
clone_size: .
d_call: TRBD1
cdr3_length: 14
j_call: TRBJ2-7
v_call: TRBV5-1

cdr3_aa: CASSLELPLEQYF
cdr3_nt: TGTGCCAGCAGCTTAGAACTACCCCTCGAGCAGTACTTC
clone_size: .
d_call: .
cdr3_length: 13
j_call: TRBJ2-7
v_call: TRBV7-8

cdr3_aa: CASSPAGGRVHEQYF
cdr3_nt: TGTGCCAGCTCACCAGCGGGGGGACGGGTACACGAGCAGTACTTC
clone_size: .
d_call: TRBD2
cdr3_length: 15
j_call: TRBJ2-7
v_call: TRBV18

cdr3_aa: CASSPGQHSGYTF
cdr3_nt: TGTGCCAGCAGTCCGGGACAGCACTCTGGCTACACCTTC
clone_size: .
d_call: TRBD1
cdr3_length: 13
j_call: TRBJ1-2
v_call: TRBV6-5

cdr3_aa: CASSSKTGGSYTF
cdr3_nt: TGTGCCAGCAGCTCGAAAACAGGGGGGAGCTACACCTTC
clone_size: .
d_call: TRBD1
cdr3_length: 13
j_call: TRBJ1-2
v_call: TRBV7-3

cdr3_aa: CATSVSGSGPDTQYF
cdr3_nt: TGTGCCACCAGTGTTAGCGGGTCGGGTCCAGATACGCAGTATTTT
clone_size: .
d_call: TRBD2
cdr3_length: 15
j_call: TRBJ2-3
v_call: TRBV24-1

cdr3_aa: CASSLREAVSSYNEQFF
cdr3_nt: TGTGCCAGCAGTTTACGGGAGGCGGTTAGCTCCTACAATGAGCAGTTCTTC
clone_size: once
d_call: TRBD2
cdr3_length: 17
j_call: TRBJ2-1
v_call: TRBV5-5

cdr3_aa: CASSDPGREGQDTGELFF
cdr3_nt: TGCGCCAGCAGTGACCCGGGAAGGGAGGGCCAGGACACCGGGGAGCTGTTTTTT
clone_size: once
d_call: TRBD2
cdr3_length: 18
j_call: TRBJ2-2
v_call: TRBV10-2

cdr3_aa: CASSKPRGQGNEQFF
cdr3_nt: TGTGCCAGCAGTAAGCCCCGGGGACAGGGGAATGAGCAGTTCTTC
clone_size: .
d_call: TRBD1
cdr3_length: 15
j_call: TRBJ2-1
v_call: TRBV6-6

cdr3_aa: CASSFMTSGTGELFF
cdr3_nt: TGTGCCAGCAGCTTTATGACTAGCGGCACCGGGGAGCTGTTTTTT
clone_size: .
d_call: TRBD2
cdr3_length: 15
j_call: TRBJ2-2
v_call: TRBV11-2

cdr3_aa: CASSSGPQNTIYF
cdr3_nt: TGTGCCAGCAGCTCAGGGCCCCAAAACACCATATATTTT
clone_size: .
d_call: .
cdr3_length: 13
j_call: TRBJ1-3
v_call: TRBV7-9

cdr3_aa: CASSERVTGELFF
cdr3_nt: TGCGCCAGCAGCGAACGGGTAACCGGGGAGCTGTTTTTT
clone_size: .
d_call: .
cdr3_length: 13
j_call: TRBJ2-2
v_call: TRBV5-1

cdr3_aa: CASSPGDPTNEKLFF
cdr3_nt: TGTGCCAGCAGCCCCGGGGATCCAACTAATGAAAAACTGTTTTTT
clone_size: .
d_call: .
cdr3_length: 15
j_call: TRBJ1-4
v_call: TRBV7-2

cdr3_aa: CASSPSRTPNYGYTF
cdr3_nt: TGTGCCAGCAGCCCCTCCCGGACACCGAACTATGGCTACACCTTC
clone_size: .
d_call: .
cdr3_length: 15
j_call: TRBJ1-2
v_call: TRBV3-1/TRBV3-2

cdr3_aa: CASSPGWRSDEQFF
cdr3_nt: TGCGCCAGCAGCCCAGGCTGGAGGTCGGATGAGCAGTTCTTC
clone_size: .
d_call: .
cdr3_length: 14
j_call: TRBJ2-1
v_call: TRBV5-1

cdr3_aa: CASSPAGGRFNSDYGYTF
cdr3_nt: TGTGCCAGCAGTCCTGCAGGGGGTAGATTTAATTCTGACTATGGCTACACCTTC
clone_size: .
d_call: TRBD1
cdr3_length: 18
j_call: TRBJ1-2
v_call: TRBV28

cdr3_aa: CASSESGQFPWTQYF
cdr3_nt: TGTGCCAGCAGTGAATCTGGCCAGTTCCCTTGGACCCAGTACTTC
clone_size: .
d_call: .
cdr3_length: 15
j_call: TRBJ2-5
v_call: TRBV6-1

cdr3_aa: CASSPDTGLQETQYF
cdr3_nt: TGTGCCAGCTCACCGGATACAGGGCTCCAAGAGACCCAGTACTTC
clone_size: .
d_call: .
cdr3_length: 15
j_call: TRBJ2-5
v_call: TRBV18

cdr3_aa: CASSQDPGTTGELFF
cdr3_nt: TGTGCCAGCAGCCAAGATCCGGGGACAACCGGGGAGCTGTTTTTT
clone_size: once
d_call: .
cdr3_length: 15
j_call: TRBJ2-2
v_call: TRBV4-2

cdr3_aa: CASSLEGVGSYEQYF
cdr3_nt: TGCGCCAGCAGCTTGGAGGGGGTCGGCTCCTACGAGCAGTACTTC
clone_size: .
d_call: .
cdr3_length: 15
j_call: TRBJ2-7
v_call: TRBV5-1

cdr3_aa: CASSQGVQETQYF
cdr3_nt: TGTGCCAGCTCACAGGGGGTGCAAGAGACCCAGTACTTC
clone_size: once
d_call: .
cdr3_length: 13
j_call: TRBJ2-5
v_call: TRBV18

cdr3_aa: CASSEFSSNQPQHF
cdr3_nt: TGTGCCAGCAGTGAATTCAGTAGCAATCAGCCCCAGCATTTT
clone_size: few
d_call: .
cdr3_length: 14
j_call: TRBJ1-5
v_call: TRBV6-1

cdr3_aa: CASRQGDYGYTF
cdr3_nt: TGTGCCAGCAGGCAGGGGGACTATGGCTACACCTTC
clone_size: .
d_call: TRBD1
cdr3_length: 12
j_call: TRBJ1-2
v_call: TRBV28

cdr3_aa: CASSLPTGRDITDTQYF
cdr3_nt: TGTGCCAGCAGTTTGCCCACAGGGAGGGACATCACAGATACGCAGTATTTT
clone_size: .
d_call: .
cdr3_length: 17
j_call: TRBJ2-3
v_call: TRBV2

cdr3_aa: CASSLNREGGYTF
cdr3_nt: TGTGCCAGCAGTTTAAACAGGGAGGGTGGCTACACCTTC
clone_size: .
d_call: .
cdr3_length: 13
j_call: TRBJ1-2
v_call: TRBV12-3/TRBV12-4

cdr3_aa: CATRESGFFNEKLFF
cdr3_nt: TGTGCCACCAGGGAGAGCGGTTTCTTTAATGAAAAACTGTTTTTT
clone_size: .
d_call: .
cdr3_length: 15
j_call: TRBJ1-4
v_call: TRBV6-5

cdr3_aa: CASSDLDSSYSGNTIYF
cdr3_nt: TGCGCCAGCAGCGACCTGGACAGTTCTTACTCTGGAAACACCATATATTTT
clone_size: .
d_call: .
cdr3_length: 17
j_call: TRBJ1-3
v_call: TRBV5-1

cdr3_aa: CASSPNRGSTDTQYF
cdr3_nt: TGTGCCAGCAGCCCCAATCGGGGGAGCACAGATACGCAGTATTTT
clone_size: .
d_call: .
cdr3_length: 15
j_call: TRBJ2-3
v_call: TRBV7-3

cdr3_aa: CASSLGVRAASGTGELFF
cdr3_nt: TGCGCCAGCAGCTTGGGTGTTCGGGCGGCTAGCGGCACCGGGGAGCTGTTTTTT
clone_size: .
d_call: TRBD2
cdr3_length: 18
j_call: TRBJ2-2
v_call: TRBV5-1

cdr3_aa: CASSLKSLSTDTQYF
cdr3_nt: TGTGCCAGTAGCTTAAAAAGCCTTAGCACAGATACGCAGTATTTT
clone_size: .
d_call: .
cdr3_length: 15
j_call: TRBJ2-3
v_call: TRBV19

cdr3_aa: CASSYKGIGSPLHF
cdr3_nt: TGTGCCAGCAGTTATAAGGGGATTGGTTCACCCCTCCACTTT
clone_size: .
d_call: .
cdr3_length: 14
j_call: TRBJ1-6
v_call: TRBV6-5

cdr3_aa: CASSPELAPDEQFF
cdr3_nt: TGTGCCAGCAGCCCCGAACTAGCGCCGGATGAGCAGTTCTTC
clone_size: once
d_call: TRBD2
cdr3_length: 14
j_call: TRBJ2-1
v_call: TRBV6-4

cdr3_aa: CASGPDLGVGEKLFF
cdr3_nt: TGTGCTAGTGGTCCCGATTTGGGAGTAGGGGAAAAACTGTTTTTT
clone_size: once
d_call: .
cdr3_length: 15
j_call: TRBJ1-4
v_call: TRBV12-5

cdr3_aa: CASSPQADPSTDTQYF
cdr3_nt: TGTGCCAGCTCACCACAAGCGGATCCTAGCACAGATACGCAGTATTTT
clone_size: .
d_call: .
cdr3_length: 16
j_call: TRBJ2-3
v_call: TRBV18

cdr3_aa: CASSFQNTEAFF
cdr3_nt: TGTGCCAGCAGTTTCCAGAACACTGAAGCTTTCTTT
clone_size: once
d_call: .
cdr3_length: 12
j_call: TRBJ1-1
v_call: TRBV28

cdr3_aa: CASSSSGNEQFF
cdr3_nt: TGTGCCAGCTCGAGTAGCGGTAATGAGCAGTTCTTC
clone_size: .
d_call: .
cdr3_length: 12
j_call: TRBJ2-1
v_call: TRBV6-5

cdr3_aa: CASSRSLLVYTGELFF
cdr3_nt: TGCGCCAGCAGCCGGTCGCTCCTAGTATACACCGGGGAGCTGTTTTTT
clone_size: .
d_call: .
cdr3_length: 16
j_call: TRBJ2-2
v_call: TRBV5-1

cdr3_aa: CSVTLREGTPNTEAFF
cdr3_nt: TGCAGCGTGACGCTTCGGGAGGGTACCCCGAACACTGAAGCTTTCTTT
clone_size: .
d_call: .
cdr3_length: 16
j_call: TRBJ1-1
v_call: TRBV29-1